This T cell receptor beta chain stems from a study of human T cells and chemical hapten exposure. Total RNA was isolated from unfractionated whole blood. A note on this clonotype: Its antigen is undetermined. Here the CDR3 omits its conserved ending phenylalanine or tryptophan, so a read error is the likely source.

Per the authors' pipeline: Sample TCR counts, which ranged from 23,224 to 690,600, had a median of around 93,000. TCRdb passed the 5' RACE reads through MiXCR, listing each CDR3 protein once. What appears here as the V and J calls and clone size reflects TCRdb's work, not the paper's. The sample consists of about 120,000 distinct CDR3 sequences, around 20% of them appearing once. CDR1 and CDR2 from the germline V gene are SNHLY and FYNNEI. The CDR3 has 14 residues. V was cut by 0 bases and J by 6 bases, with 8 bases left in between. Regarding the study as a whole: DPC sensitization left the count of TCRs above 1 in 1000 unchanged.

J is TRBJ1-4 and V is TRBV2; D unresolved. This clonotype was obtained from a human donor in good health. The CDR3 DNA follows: TGTGCCAGCAGTGAAGCGTACAGTCATGAAAAACTGTTTCTT. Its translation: CASSEAYSHEKLFL.